The rows below give T cell receptor beta chains drawn from one sample of a study of blood T cell repertoires in COVID-19. Profiling relied on immunoSEQ multiplex PCR, and the TCRdb table lists in-frame clones only, not all of them. The table lists around 30,000 clones, roughly four fifths of them singletons. Sequenced sample: peripheral blood. These receptors all come from a human donor in a cohort sampled during active COVID-19. CDR3s include the opening cysteine and the closing phenylalanine or tryptophan. A D gene is named only where the DNA matches it firmly. Expanded clones are given a class, and other clones once, few, many or no size at all.

clone_size	j_call	v_call	d_call	cdr3_nt	cdr3_aa
NA	TRBJ2-3	TRBV7-2	TRBD2	TGTGCCAGCAGCCGTCAAAGCGGGAGGGGAACTTCTTATACGCAGTATTTT	CASSRQSGRGTSYTQYF
NA	TRBJ2-1	TRBV6-4	TRBD2	TGTGCCAGCAGTCAAAGCGGGGAGGGTCTAACACAGTTCTTC	CASSQSGEGLTQFF
NA	TRBJ2-5	TRBV27	TRBD1	TGTGCCAGCAGTTCTTCCCCACAGGGGATAGGGACCCAGTACTTC	CASSSSPQGIGTQYF
NA	TRBJ2-3	TRBV5-4	NA	TGTGCCAGCAGCTTTCACCATAGGGGAGGCGGGGCAGATACGCAGTATTTT	CASSFHHRGGGADTQYF
NA	TRBJ2-7	TRBV19	NA	TGTGCCAGTAGTATAGTGGGGGGAACCTACGAGCAGTACTTC	CASSIVGGTYEQYF
NA	TRBJ2-7	TRBV5-1	NA	TGCGCCAGCAGCTTGGACTCAGGGCCCGAGCAGTACTTC	CASSLDSGPEQYF
few	TRBJ2-2	TRBV7-2	TRBD2	TGTGCCAGCAGCTTTTCCGGGACTAGTCCGAACCGGGAGCTGTTTTTT	CASSFSGTSPNRELFF
NA	TRBJ1-2	TRBV7-2	NA	TGTGCCAGCAGCCCACAGACTAACTATGGCTACACCTTC	CASSPQTNYGYTF
few	TRBJ2-5	TRBV20-1	NA	TGCAGTCCGACCGGGGAGACCCAGTACTTC	CSPTGETQYF
NA	TRBJ2-7	TRBV2	NA	TGTGCCAGCACCCAGGAGGACGGGGCCTACGAGCAGTACTTC	CASTQEDGAYEQYF
once	TRBJ1-6	TRBV19	TRBD1	TGTGCCAGTAGTATTGGGTACAGGGGGCTAGGCGATTCACCCCTCCACTTT	CASSIGYRGLGDSPLHF
NA	TRBJ2-1	TRBV18	TRBD1	TGTGCCAGCTCAGGGGGACAGCTAAGCTCCTACAATGAGCAGTTCTTC	CASSGGQLSSYNEQFF
NA	TRBJ1-2	TRBV19	NA	TGTGCCAGTAGTACTCAGACAAATGGCTACACCTTC	CASSTQTNGYTF
NA	TRBJ2-3	TRBV14	NA	TGTGCCAGCAGCCAGAGGCAGAGGATAGATACGCAGTATTTT	CASSQRQRIDTQYF
NA	TRBJ1-6	TRBV21-1	NA	TGTGCCAGCAGCCGACCTCCGGGACAGAGATATTCACCCCTCCACTTT	CASSRPPGQRYSPLHF
NA	TRBJ2-5	TRBV2	NA	TGTGCCAGCAGTCTAAGCAGGGGCGGGGAGACCCAGTACTTC	CASSLSRGGETQYF
NA	TRBJ2-1	TRBV7-2	NA	TGTGCCAGCAGCTTTGACCGGGTGCAGTTCTTC	CASSFDRVQFF
NA	TRBJ2-1	TRBV19	NA	TGTGCCAGTACGCAGGGGGGCGCTCCCTACAATGAGCAGTTCTTC	CASTQGGAPYNEQFF
NA	TRBJ2-7	TRBV3-1/TRBV3-2	NA	TGTGCCAGCAGCCAAGGCCGGAGGTCCTTTGGGCAGTACTTC	CASSQGRRSFGQYF
NA	TRBJ2-7	TRBV7-9	NA	TGTGCCAGCAGCCGATTCCCCCGGGAGAAGTCGGGTGAGCAGTACTTC	CASSRFPREKSGEQYF
NA	TRBJ2-3	TRBV4-1	NA	TGCGCCAGCAGCCAAGAGATAGCTGGATCTAGCACAGATACGCAGTATTTT	CASSQEIAGSSTDTQYF
once	TRBJ2-7	TRBV15	TRBD2	TGTGCCACCAGCAGAATGGGCCGAGGACCCGGGACTAGCGGGAAATTGTACGAGCAGTACTTC	CATSRMGRGPGTSGKLYEQYF
NA	TRBJ1-5	TRBV29-1	NA	TGCAGCGTTGTTTTTTCGGGCAATCAGCCCCAGCATTTT	CSVVFSGNQPQHF
NA	TRBJ1-5	TRBV5-5	NA	TGTGCCAGCACCCCTAGTGGCCATAGCAATCAGCCCCAGCATTTT	CASTPSGHSNQPQHF
once	TRBJ1-2	TRBV19	TRBD1	TGTGCCAGTAGTACCCCGTGGGTAGGGGGCGACTATGGCTACACCTTC	CASSTPWVGGDYGYTF
NA	TRBJ1-5	TRBV19	TRBD1	TGTGCCAGTAGTGGGGACAGAGCACAGCCCCAGCATTTT	CASSGDRAQPQHF
NA	TRBJ1-4	TRBV30	TRBD1	TGTGCCTGGAGTTATAAGGACAGGGGGCGTATAACTAATGAAAAACTGTTTTTT	CAWSYKDRGRITNEKLFF
NA	TRBJ2-3	TRBV11-2	TRBD2	TGTGCCAGCAGCCGGACCCCCCGACTAGCGGGAGGGAAGACAGATACGCAGTATTTT	CASSRTPRLAGGKTDTQYF
once	TRBJ1-3	TRBV30	TRBD1	TGTGCCTGGAGTGCGTCAGGGGGCTTTGGAAACACCATATATTTT	CAWSASGGFGNTIYF
NA	TRBJ2-6	TRBV18	NA	TGTGCCAGCTCACCACCTGAGGAAAAGGCTGGGGCCAACGTCCTGACTTTC	CASSPPEEKAGANVLTF
NA	TRBJ2-1	TRBV28	NA	TGTGCCAGCAGTTTCTTGTACAGGAGCTCCTACAATGAGCAGTTCTTC	CASSFLYRSSYNEQFF
NA	TRBJ1-6	TRBV7-2	TRBD1	TGTGCCAGCAGCACACGCGGGACAGGGGTTAATTCACCCCTCCACTTT	CASSTRGTGVNSPLHF
few	TRBJ1-2	TRBV7-2	TRBD1	TGTGCCAGCAGCCCTTCCAGGACAGGCACAAGGGCCCATGGCTACACCTTC	CASSPSRTGTRAHGYTF
NA	TRBJ1-4	TRBV20-1	TRBD1	TGCAGTGCTAGTGACAACAGGGGGCGCTTTGAAAAACTGTTTTTT	CSASDNRGRFEKLFF
NA	TRBJ2-2	TRBV10-2	NA	TGCGCCAGCAGTGAGTTCGCAGGGGCCGGGGAGCTGTTTTTT	CASSEFAGAGELFF
once	TRBJ1-5	TRBV19	NA	TGTGCCAGTACTACCCCAGGGAGGGTTGGAGATCAGCCCCAGCATTTT	CASTTPGRVGDQPQHF
NA	TRBJ1-2	TRBV7-2	NA	TGTGCCAGCGGGAGTAACTATGGCTACACCTTC	CASGSNYGYTF
NA	TRBJ2-7	TRBV20-1	NA	TGCAGTGCTAGATATCTGGCCGAGCAGTACTTC	CSARYLAEQYF
NA	TRBJ2-1	TRBV4-3	TRBD2	TGCGCCAGCAGCCAAGTCCTAGCGGGGGGCCATGAGCAGTTCTTC	CASSQVLAGGHEQFF
NA	TRBJ1-6	TRBV2	NA	TGTGCCAGCAGGGACCCCTCGCAGGGTTCGAATTCACCCCTCCACTTT	CASRDPSQGSNSPLHF
NA	TRBJ2-5	TRBV5-1	TRBD1	TGCGCCAGCAGCCTAGGGACAGGGGAAGAGACCCAGTACTTC	CASSLGTGEETQYF
NA	TRBJ1-2	TRBV6-5	NA	TGTGCCAGCAGCCAACAGGGAGGGGGAAACTATGGCTACACCTTC	CASSQQGGGNYGYTF
NA	TRBJ2-7	TRBV5-5	TRBD2	TGTGCCAGCAGCTTGGATACTAGCGGGAGCAGGTACGAGCAGTACTTC	CASSLDTSGSRYEQYF
NA	TRBJ1-2	TRBV5-6	TRBD1	TGTGCCAGCAGCTTATTTAGAGGGCAGGGGGCTAACTATGGCTACACCTTC	CASSLFRGQGANYGYTF
NA	TRBJ1-6	TRBV7-8	TRBD1	TGTGCCAGCAGCTTAAGTTCGGACAGGGGTAATTCACCCCTCCACTTT	CASSLSSDRGNSPLHF
once	TRBJ1-5	TRBV19	TRBD1	TGTGCCAGTAATCGGGACAGATATCAGCCCCAGCATTTT	CASNRDRYQPQHF
NA	TRBJ1-2	TRBV29-1	TRBD1	TGCAGCGTCGGGACAGGTTCGGCTGGCTACACCTTC	CSVGTGSAGYTF
NA	TRBJ2-3	TRBV28	TRBD1	TGTGCCAGCAGTTTGGCCGGGACAGGGGACGGCACAGATACGCAGTATTTT	CASSLAGTGDGTDTQYF
NA	TRBJ2-7	TRBV28	TRBD1	TGTGCCAGCAGTTTCGCTCGGCGGGACAGGGGATACTACGAGCAGTACTTC	CASSFARRDRGYYEQYF
NA	TRBJ2-5	TRBV6-6	TRBD1	TGTGCCAGCACCAGAGGACAGGGTGTGGGAGAGACCCAGTACTTC	CASTRGQGVGETQYF
NA	TRBJ2-5	TRBV18	NA	TGTGCCAGCTCACTCACAGGCCACCAAGAGACCCAGTACTTC	CASSLTGHQETQYF
NA	TRBJ2-5	TRBV2	TRBD1	TGTGCCAGCAGTCGGGACAGGCGGGAGACCCAGTACTTC	CASSRDRRETQYF
NA	TRBJ1-4	TRBV27	TRBD1	TGTGCCAGCAGTTTAGTGGCCAGGGGGGATGCAACTAATGAAAAACTGTTTTTT	CASSLVARGDATNEKLFF
NA	TRBJ2-5	TRBV7-9	TRBD2	TGTGCCACCAGGCTAGCGGGAGATGAGACCCAGTACTTC	CATRLAGDETQYF
NA	TRBJ1-1	TRBV4-3	NA	TGCGCCAGCAGCCAAGAAATTGTTAGGACAACAGTGAACACTGAAGCTTTCTTT	CASSQEIVRTTVNTEAFF
NA	TRBJ1-2	TRBV11-2	TRBD1	TGTGCCAGCACACACGGATCCGGGACAGGGGTTACTAACTATGGCTACACCTTC	CASTHGSGTGVTNYGYTF
NA	TRBJ2-1	TRBV24-1	TRBD2	TGTGCCACCAGTGATTTTTCTAGTGGGAGGGCCCCCTATGAGAATGAGCAGTTCTTC	CATSDFSSGRAPYENEQFF
NA	TRBJ2-7	TRBV18	NA	TGTGCCAGCTCAAAGCCTCCGGGTTCCACATACTACGAGCAGTACTTC	CASSKPPGSTYYEQYF
medium-sized	TRBJ2-3	TRBV3-1/TRBV3-2	NA	TGTGCCAGCAGAGGGGCAGATACGCAGTATTTT	CASRGADTQYF